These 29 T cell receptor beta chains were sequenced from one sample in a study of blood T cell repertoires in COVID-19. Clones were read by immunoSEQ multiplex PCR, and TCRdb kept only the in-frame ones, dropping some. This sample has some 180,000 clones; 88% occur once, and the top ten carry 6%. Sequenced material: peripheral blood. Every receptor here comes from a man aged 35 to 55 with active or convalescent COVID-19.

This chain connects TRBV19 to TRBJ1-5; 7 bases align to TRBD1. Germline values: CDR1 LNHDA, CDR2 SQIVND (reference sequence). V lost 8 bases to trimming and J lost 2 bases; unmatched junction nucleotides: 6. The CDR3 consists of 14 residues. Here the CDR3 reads CASATGVGNQPQHF. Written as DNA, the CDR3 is TGTGCCAGTGCTACAGGGGTGGGCAATCAGCCCCAGCATTTT.

CDR3 amino acids: CASSKLAGGSHREQFF. Here the CDR3 DNA reads TGCGCCAGCAGCAAACTAGCGGGAGGGTCTCATCGCGAGCAGTTCTTC. The V gene is TRBV5-1, the J gene TRBJ2-1, with 13 bases aligning to TRBD2. Germline V lookup: CDR1 SGHRS, CDR2 YFSETQ. The CDR3 has 16 residues. V lost 4 bases to trimming and J lost 10 bases; unmatched junction nucleotides: 11.

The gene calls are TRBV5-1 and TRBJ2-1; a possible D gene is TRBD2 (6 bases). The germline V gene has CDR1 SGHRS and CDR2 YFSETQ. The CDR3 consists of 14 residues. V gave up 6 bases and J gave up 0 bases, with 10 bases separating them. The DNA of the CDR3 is TGCGCCAGCAAGGCGGGGAGCTCCTACAATGAGCAGTTCTTC. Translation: CASKAGSSYNEQFF.

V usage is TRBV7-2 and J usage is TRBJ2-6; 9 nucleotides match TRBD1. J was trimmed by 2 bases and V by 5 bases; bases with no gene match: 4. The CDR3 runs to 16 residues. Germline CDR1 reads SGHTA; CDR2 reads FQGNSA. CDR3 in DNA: TGTGCCAGCAGCGACTGGACAGGGGCTGGGGCCAACGTCCTGACTTTC. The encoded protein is CASSDWTGAGANVLTF.

Here the CDR3 reads CASSRPGQEIYEQYF. CDR3 nucleotides: TGTGCCAGCAGCCGACCGGGACAGGAAATCTACGAGCAGTACTTC. The chain recombines TRBV3-1 (or the pseudogene TRBV3-2) with TRBJ2-7; 8 nucleotides line up with TRBD1. This CDR3 has 15 amino acids. CDR1 is LGHDT, CDR2 YNNKEL, per germline (reference sequence). The V and J ends lost 4 bases and 3 bases, in that order; junction bases with no gene match: 8.

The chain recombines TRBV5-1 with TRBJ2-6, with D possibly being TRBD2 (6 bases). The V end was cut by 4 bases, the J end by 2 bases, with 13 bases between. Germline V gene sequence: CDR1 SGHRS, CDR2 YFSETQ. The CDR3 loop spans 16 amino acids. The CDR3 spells CASSERPGAGANVLTF. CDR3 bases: TGCGCCAGCAGCGAGAGACCGGGAGCTGGGGCCAACGTCCTGACTTTC. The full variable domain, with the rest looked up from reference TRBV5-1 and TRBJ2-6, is KAGVTQTPRYLIKTRGQQVTLSCSPISGHRSVSWYQQTPGQGLQFLFEYFSETQRNKGNFPGRFSGRQFSNSRSEMNVSTLELGDSALYLCASSERPGAGANVLTFGAGSRLTVL.

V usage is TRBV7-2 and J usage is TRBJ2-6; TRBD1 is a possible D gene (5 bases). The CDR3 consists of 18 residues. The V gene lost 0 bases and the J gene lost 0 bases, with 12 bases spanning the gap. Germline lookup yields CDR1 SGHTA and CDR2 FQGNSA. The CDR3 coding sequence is TGTGCCAGCAGCTTAGCCAGGGCCCGATTCTCTGGGGCCAACGTCCTGACTTTC. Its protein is CASSLARARFSGANVLTF. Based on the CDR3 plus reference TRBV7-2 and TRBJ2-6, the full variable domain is GAGVSQSPSNKVTEKGKDVELRCDPISGHTALYWYRQSLGQGLEFLIYFQGNSAPDKSGLPSDRFSAERTGGSVSTLTIQRTQQEDSAVYLCASSLARARFSGANVLTFGAGSRLTVL.

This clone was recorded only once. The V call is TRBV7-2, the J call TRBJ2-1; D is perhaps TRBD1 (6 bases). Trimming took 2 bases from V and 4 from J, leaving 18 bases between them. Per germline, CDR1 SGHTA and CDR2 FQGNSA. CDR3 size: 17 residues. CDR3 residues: CASSLRTVVFSYNEQFF. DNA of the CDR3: TGTGCCAGCAGCTTACGGACAGTAGTGTTCTCTTACAATGAGCAGTTCTTC. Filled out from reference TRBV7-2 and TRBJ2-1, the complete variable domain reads GAGVSQSPSNKVTEKGKDVELRCDPISGHTALYWYRQSLGQGLEFLIYFQGNSAPDKSGLPSDRFSAERTGGSVSTLTIQRTQQEDSAVYLCASSLRTVVFSYNEQFFGPGTRLTVL.

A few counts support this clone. CDR3 loop: CASSYQRRGRNTEAFF. The CDR3, as DNA: TGTGCCAGCAGTTACCAGAGGAGGGGTCGGAACACTGAAGCTTTCTTT. This chain connects TRBV6-5 to TRBJ1-1, with a possible D match to TRBD1 (5 bases). Trimming removed 2 bases at V and 1 base at J, with 14 bases between. Germline values: CDR1 MNHEY, CDR2 SVGAGI. The CDR3 loop spans 16 amino acids.

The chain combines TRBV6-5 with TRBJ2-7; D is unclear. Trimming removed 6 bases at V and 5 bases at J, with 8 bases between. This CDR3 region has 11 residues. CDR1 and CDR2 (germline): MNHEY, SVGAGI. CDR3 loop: CASRAEDEQYF. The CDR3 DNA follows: TGTGCCAGCAGGGCAGAAGACGAGCAGTACTTC.

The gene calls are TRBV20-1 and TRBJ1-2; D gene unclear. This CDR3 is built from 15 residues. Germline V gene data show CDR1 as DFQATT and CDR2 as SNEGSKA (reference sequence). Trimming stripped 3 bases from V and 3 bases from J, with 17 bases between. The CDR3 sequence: CSASRLGRNDYGYTF. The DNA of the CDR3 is TGCAGTGCTAGTCGGCTGGGGAGAAACGACTATGGCTACACCTTC.

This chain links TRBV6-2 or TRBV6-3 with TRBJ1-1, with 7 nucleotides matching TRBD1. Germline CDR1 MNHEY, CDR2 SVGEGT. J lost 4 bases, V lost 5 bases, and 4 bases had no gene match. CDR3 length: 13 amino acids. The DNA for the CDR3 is TGTGCCAGCAGTCTTAACAGGGGCACTGAAGCTTTCTTT. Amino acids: CASSLNRGTEAFF.

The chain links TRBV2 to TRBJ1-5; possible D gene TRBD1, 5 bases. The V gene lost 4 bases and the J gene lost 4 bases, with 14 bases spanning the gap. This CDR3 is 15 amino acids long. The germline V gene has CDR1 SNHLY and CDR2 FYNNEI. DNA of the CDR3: TGTGCCAGCAGTGCCTTGGGGGGGTCAAATCAGCCCCAGCATTTT. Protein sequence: CASSALGGSNQPQHF.

CDR3: CAWGPGEIGNQPQHF. The CDR3 nucleotides read TGTGCCTGGGGCCCAGGGGAGATCGGCAATCAGCCCCAGCATTTT. V usage is TRBV30 and J usage is TRBJ1-5; possible D gene TRBD1, 6 bases. With 5 bases removed from V and 2 bases from J, the gap between germline ends came to 16 bases. Germline V gene data show CDR1 as GTSNPN and CDR2 as SVGIG (reference sequence). The CDR3 covers 15 residues. The variable domain in full, completed from reference TRBV30 and TRBJ1-5, reads SQTIHQWPATLVQPVGSPLSLECTVEGTSNPNLYWYRQAAGRGLQLLFYSVGIGQISSEVPQNLSASRPQDRQFILSSKKLLLSDSGFYLCAWGPGEIGNQPQHFGDGTRLSIL.

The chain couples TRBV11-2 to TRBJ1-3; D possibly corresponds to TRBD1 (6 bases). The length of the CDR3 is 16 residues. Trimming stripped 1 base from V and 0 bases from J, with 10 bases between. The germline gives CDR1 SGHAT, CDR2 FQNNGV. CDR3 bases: TGTGCCAGCAGCTTAGTTGGGGGCCGCTCTGGAAACACCATATATTTT. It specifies CASSLVGGRSGNTIYF.

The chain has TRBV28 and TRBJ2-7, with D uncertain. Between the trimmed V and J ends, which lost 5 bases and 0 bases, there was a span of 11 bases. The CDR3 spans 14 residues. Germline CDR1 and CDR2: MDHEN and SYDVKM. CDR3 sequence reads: CASSLGASSYEQYF. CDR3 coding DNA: TGTGCCAGCAGTCTTGGTGCCAGCTCCTACGAGCAGTACTTC.

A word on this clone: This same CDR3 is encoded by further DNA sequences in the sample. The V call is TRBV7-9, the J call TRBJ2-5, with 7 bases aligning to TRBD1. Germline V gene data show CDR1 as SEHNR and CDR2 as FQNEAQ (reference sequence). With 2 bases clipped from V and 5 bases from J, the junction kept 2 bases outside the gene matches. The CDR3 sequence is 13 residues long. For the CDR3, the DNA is TGTGCCAGCAGCTTAACAGGGGTCGAGACCCAGTACTTC. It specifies CASSLTGVETQYF.

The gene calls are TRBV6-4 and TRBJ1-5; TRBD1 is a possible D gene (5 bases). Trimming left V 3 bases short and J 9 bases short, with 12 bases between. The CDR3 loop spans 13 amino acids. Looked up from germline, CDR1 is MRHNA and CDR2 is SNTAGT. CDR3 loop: CASSEGPSGPQHF. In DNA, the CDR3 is TGTGCCAGCAGTGAGGGGCCCTCGGGGCCCCAGCATTTT.

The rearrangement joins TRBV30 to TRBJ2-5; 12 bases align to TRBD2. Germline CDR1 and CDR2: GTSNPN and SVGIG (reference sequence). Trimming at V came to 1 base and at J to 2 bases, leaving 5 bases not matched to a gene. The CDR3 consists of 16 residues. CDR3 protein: CAWSAKLAGGQETQYF. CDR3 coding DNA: TGTGCCTGGAGTGCCAAACTAGCGGGAGGACAAGAGACCCAGTACTTC.

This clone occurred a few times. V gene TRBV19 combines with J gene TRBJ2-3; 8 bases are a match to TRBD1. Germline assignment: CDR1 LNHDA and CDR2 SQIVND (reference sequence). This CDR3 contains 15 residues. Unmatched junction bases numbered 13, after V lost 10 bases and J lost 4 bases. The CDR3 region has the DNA TGTGCCACACAATCTGACAGGGGCAGTTCAGATACGCAGTATTTT. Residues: CATQSDRGSSDTQYF.

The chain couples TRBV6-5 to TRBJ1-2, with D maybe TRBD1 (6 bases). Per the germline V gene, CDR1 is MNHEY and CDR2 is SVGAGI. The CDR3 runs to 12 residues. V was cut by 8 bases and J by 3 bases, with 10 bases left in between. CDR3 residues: CASGDKDYGYTF. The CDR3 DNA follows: TGTGCCAGCGGGGACAAGGACTATGGCTACACCTTC.

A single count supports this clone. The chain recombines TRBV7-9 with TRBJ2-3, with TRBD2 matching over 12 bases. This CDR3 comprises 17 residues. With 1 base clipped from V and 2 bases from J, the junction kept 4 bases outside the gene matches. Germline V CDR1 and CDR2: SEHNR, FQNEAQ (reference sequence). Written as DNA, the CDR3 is TGTGCCAGCAGCTTAGACGGACTAGCGGGACTCACAGATACGCAGTATTTT. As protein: CASSLDGLAGLTDTQYF.

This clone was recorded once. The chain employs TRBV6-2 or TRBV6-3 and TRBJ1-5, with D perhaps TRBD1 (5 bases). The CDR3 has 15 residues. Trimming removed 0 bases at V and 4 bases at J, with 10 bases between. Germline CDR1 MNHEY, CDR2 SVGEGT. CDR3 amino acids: CASSYSGPGNQPQHF. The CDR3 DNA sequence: TGTGCCAGCAGTTACTCGGGGCCAGGGAATCAGCCCCAGCATTTT.

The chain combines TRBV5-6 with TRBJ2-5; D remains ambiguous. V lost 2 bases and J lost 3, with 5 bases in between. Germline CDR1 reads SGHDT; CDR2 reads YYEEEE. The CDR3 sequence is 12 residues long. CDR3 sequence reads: CASSFLEETQYF. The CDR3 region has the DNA TGTGCCAGCAGCTTCCTAGAAGAGACCCAGTACTTC. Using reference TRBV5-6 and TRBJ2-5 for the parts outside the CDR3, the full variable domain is DAGVTQSPTHLIKTRGQQVTLRCSPKSGHDTVSWYQQALGQGPQFIFQYYEEEERQRGNFPDRFSGHQFPNYSSELNVNALLLGDSALYLCASSFLEETQYFGPGTRLLVL.

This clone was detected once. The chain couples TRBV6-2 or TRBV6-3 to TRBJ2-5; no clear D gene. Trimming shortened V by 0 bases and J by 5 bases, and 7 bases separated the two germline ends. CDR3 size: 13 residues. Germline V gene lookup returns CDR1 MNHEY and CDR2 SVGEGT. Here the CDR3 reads CASSYSSLETQYF. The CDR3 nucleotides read TGTGCCAGCAGTTACTCTAGTCTCGAGACCCAGTACTTC.

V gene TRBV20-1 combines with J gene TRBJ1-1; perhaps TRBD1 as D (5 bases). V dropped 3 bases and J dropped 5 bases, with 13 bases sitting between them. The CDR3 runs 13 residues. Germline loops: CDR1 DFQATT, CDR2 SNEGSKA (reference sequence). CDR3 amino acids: CSASAGLGTEAFF. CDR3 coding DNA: TGCAGTGCTAGTGCAGGGTTGGGAACTGAAGCTTTCTTT.

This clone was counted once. The CDR3 DNA reads TGTGCCAGCACCCCTAAGGGGACAGGGGTCCAAGAGACCCAGTACTTC. Residues: CASTPKGTGVQETQYF. The chain employs TRBV7-2 and TRBJ2-5; 10 nucleotides match TRBD1. Trimming at V came to 7 bases and at J to 1 base, leaving 9 bases not matched to a gene. CDR1 SGHTA and CDR2 FQGNSA come from the germline V gene. The CDR3 has 16 residues. Full variable domain (outside the CDR3, taken from reference TRBV7-2 and TRBJ2-5): GAGVSQSPSNKVTEKGKDVELRCDPISGHTALYWYRQSLGQGLEFLIYFQGNSAPDKSGLPSDRFSAERTGGSVSTLTIQRTQQEDSAVYLCASTPKGTGVQETQYFGPGTRLLVL.

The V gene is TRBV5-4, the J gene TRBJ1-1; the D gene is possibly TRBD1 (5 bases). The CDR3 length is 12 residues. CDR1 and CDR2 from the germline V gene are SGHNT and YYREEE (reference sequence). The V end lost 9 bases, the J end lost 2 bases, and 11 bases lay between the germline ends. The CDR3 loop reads CATGGINTEAFF. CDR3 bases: TGTGCCACTGGGGGGATTAACACTGAAGCTTTCTTT.

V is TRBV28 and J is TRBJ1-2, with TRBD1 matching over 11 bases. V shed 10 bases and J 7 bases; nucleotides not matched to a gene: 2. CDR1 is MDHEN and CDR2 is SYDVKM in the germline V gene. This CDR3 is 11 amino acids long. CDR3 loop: CATDRGRGYTF. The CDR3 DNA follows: TGTGCCACGGACAGGGGGCGTGGCTACACCTTC.